This passage covers 5 T cell receptor beta chains from one sample sequenced in a study of T cells in lung cancer brain metastases. The table came from immunoSEQ multiplex PCR; TCRdb's copy has only in-frame clones and leaves some out. The sample has 2,000 or so clones, around 89% seen once. Sequenced material: tumor tissue from a brain metastasis. The receptors shown here come from a woman between 50 and 59 years old with non-small cell lung cancer that had spread to the brain.

CDR3 region: CAWSVGYDQPQHF. In nucleotides, the CDR3 is TGTGCCTGGAGTGTAGGGTATGATCAGCCCCAGCATTTT. The chain uses TRBV30 and TRBJ1-5; D gene uncertain. V was pared by 0 bases and J by 5 bases, with 8 bases between. Germline values: CDR1 GTSNPN, CDR2 SVGIG (reference sequence). The CDR3 covers 13 residues.

This clone was detected only a few times. This chain joins TRBV5-1 and TRBJ2-7; D ambiguous. CDR1 SGHRS and CDR2 YFSETQ come from the germline V gene. This CDR3 comprises 14 residues. V was pared by 4 bases and J by 2 bases, with 13 bases between. The CDR3: CASSHPGGAYEQYF. DNA of the CDR3: TGCGCCAGCAGCCACCCGGGTGGGGCCTACGAGCAGTACTTC.

The V gene is TRBV7-2, the J gene TRBJ2-7; 8 bases fit TRBD1. The germline V gene encodes CDR1 SGHTA and CDR2 FQGNSA. V dropped 1 base and J dropped 1; count of bases not matched to a gene: 3. The CDR3 is 15 amino acids. DNA for the CDR3: TGTGCCAGCAGCTTAGGACAGGGGTTTTCCTACGAGCAGTACTTC. It is translated as CASSLGQGFSYEQYF.

The J gene is TRBJ1-5, the V gene TRBV5-1; maybe TRBD1 (5 bases). The CDR3 covers 15 residues. Trimming cost V 4 bases and J 1 base, with 12 bases left between them. CDR1 and CDR2 from the germline V gene are SGHRS and YFSETQ. DNA of the CDR3: TGCGCCAGCAGCCCCACCCCAGGGAGCAATCAGCCCCAGCATTTT. It yields the protein CASSPTPGSNQPQHF.

The chain has TRBV5-8 and TRBJ2-1; weak D call: TRBD2 (6 bases). Germline values: CDR1 SGHTS, CDR2 YDEGEE. The CDR3 runs to 13 residues. With 5 bases removed from V and 9 bases from J, the gap between germline ends came to 15 bases. CDR3 in amino acids: CASSPGGPGEQFF. The CDR3 nucleotides read TGTGCCAGCAGTCCTGGAGGGCCAGGTGAGCAGTTCTTC.